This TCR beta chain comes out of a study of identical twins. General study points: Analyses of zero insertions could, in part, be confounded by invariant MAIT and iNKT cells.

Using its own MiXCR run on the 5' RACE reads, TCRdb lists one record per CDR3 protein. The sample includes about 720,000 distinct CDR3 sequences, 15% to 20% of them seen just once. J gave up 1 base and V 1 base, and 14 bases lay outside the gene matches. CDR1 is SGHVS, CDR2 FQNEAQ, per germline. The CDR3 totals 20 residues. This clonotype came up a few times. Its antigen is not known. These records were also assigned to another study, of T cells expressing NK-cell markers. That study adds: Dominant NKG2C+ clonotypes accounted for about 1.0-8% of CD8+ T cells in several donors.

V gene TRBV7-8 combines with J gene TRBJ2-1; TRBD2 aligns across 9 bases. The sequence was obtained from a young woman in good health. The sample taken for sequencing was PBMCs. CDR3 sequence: CASSLVGAGGSLGSYNEQFF. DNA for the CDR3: TGTGCCAGCAGCTTAGTGGGGGCGGGAGGGTCCCTCGGTTCCTACAATGAGCAGTTCTTC.